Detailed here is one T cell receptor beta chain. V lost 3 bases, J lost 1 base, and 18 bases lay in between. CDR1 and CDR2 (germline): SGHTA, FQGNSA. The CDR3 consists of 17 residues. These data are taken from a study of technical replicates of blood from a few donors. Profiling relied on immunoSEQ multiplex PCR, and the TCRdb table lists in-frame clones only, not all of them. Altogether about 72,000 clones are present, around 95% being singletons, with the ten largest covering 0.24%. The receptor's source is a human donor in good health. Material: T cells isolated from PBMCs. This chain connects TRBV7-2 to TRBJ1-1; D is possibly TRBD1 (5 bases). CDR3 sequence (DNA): TGTGCCAGCAGCTTGGGACTTTATCGTAGAGGGAACACTGAAGCTTTCTTT. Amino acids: CASSLGLYRRGNTEAFF.